The 16 T cell receptor beta chains listed next were all sequenced from one sample in a study of spatial heterogeneity in lung cancer. TCRdb re-called the 5' RACE reads with MiXCR, one entry per CDR3 protein. This sample has tens of thousands of distinct CDR3 sequences; around 8.2% occur once, and the top ten carry around 16%. Time point here: sample taken at primary tumor resection. Unsorted whole RNA of tumor, nontumor lung or frozen PBMC was sequenced. The sequenced sample was PBMCs, obtained at surgery. These receptors all come from a female donor with early-stage non-small cell lung cancer.

This clonotype was seen more than once but under ten times. V and J are TRBV15 and TRBJ2-1; no definite D call. With 0 bases removed from V and 2 bases from J, the gap between germline ends came to 8 bases. This CDR3 spans 15 amino acids. From germline, CDR1 is LNHNV and CDR2 YYDKDF (reference sequence). CDR3 sequence: CATSREVATYNEQFF. CDR3 nucleotides: TGTGCCACCAGCAGAGAAGTAGCCACCTACAATGAGCAGTTCTTC. Full variable domain (outside the CDR3, taken from reference TRBV15 and TRBJ2-1): DAMVIQNPRYQVTQFGKPVTLSCSQTLNHNVMYWYQQKSSQAPKLLFHYYDKDFNNEADTPDNFQSRRPNTSFCFLDIRSPGLGDTAMYLCATSREVATYNEQFFGPGTRLTVL.

This clonotype was picked up many times. This chain links TRBV5-1 with TRBJ2-5; 9 bases are a match to TRBD2. J gave up 4 bases and V 2 bases, and 9 bases lay outside the gene matches. Per the germline V gene, CDR1 is SGHRS and CDR2 is YFSETQ. This CDR3 is built from 16 residues. CDR3 coding DNA: TGCGCCAGCAGCTTCAATACAGCGGGAGGACTAGAGACCCAGTACTTC. Its protein product is CASSFNTAGGLETQYF.

This clonotype occurred many times. V and J are TRBV6-1 and TRBJ2-2; D ambiguous. Germline lookup yields CDR1 MNHNS and CDR2 SASEGT. The CDR3 runs 13 residues. The V and J ends lost 5 bases and 2 bases respectively, with 6 bases between them. CDR3 coding DNA: TGTGCCAGCAGTCCCCCTAACACCGGGGAGCTGTTTTTT. As protein: CASSPPNTGELFF.

The chain combines TRBV7-4 with TRBJ1-5, with 8 bases matching TRBD1. Germline V gene lookup returns CDR1 SGHVT and CDR2 SQSDAQ. The CDR3 length is 19 residues. Trimming at V came to 5 bases and at J to 2 bases, leaving 17 bases not matched to a gene. The CDR3 here is CASSKGTDRDRGGNQPQHF. The CDR3 nucleotides are TGTGCCAGCAGCAAGGGGACGGACAGGGACCGAGGGGGCAATCAGCCCCAGCATTTT. The full variable domain, in which reference TRBV7-4 and TRBJ1-5 provide the parts outside the CDR3, is GAGVSQSPRYKVAKRGRDVALRCDSISGHVTLYWYRQTLGQGSEVLTYSQSDAQRDKSGRPSGRFSAERPERSVSTLKIQRTEQGDSAVYLCASSKGTDRDRGGNQPQHFGDGTRLSIL.

This clonotype was picked up many times. The V gene is TRBV27, the J gene TRBJ1-5, with 9 positions matching TRBD1. J was trimmed by 6 bases and V by 3 bases; bases with no gene match: 0. Per the germline V gene, CDR1 is MNHEY and CDR2 is SMNVEV (reference sequence). The CDR3 covers 13 residues. The CDR3 DNA sequence: TGTGCCAGCAGTTTGGACAGGGGTCAGCCCCAGCATTTT. This gives the protein CASSLDRGQPQHF.

The sample holds many counts of this clonotype. The genes are TRBV6-5 and TRBJ1-2; D possibly corresponds to TRBD1 (6 bases). The V end lost 6 bases, the J end lost 7 bases, and 12 bases lay between the germline ends. The CDR3 extends over 12 amino acids. Germline V gene data show CDR1 as MNHEY and CDR2 as SVGAGI. The DNA of the CDR3 is TGTGCCAGCAGGACAGGCCCCGGTGGCTACACCTTC. Its translation is CASRTGPGGYTF.

Ten or more counts support this clonotype. V is TRBV28 and J is TRBJ2-7; 8 bases match TRBD2. The CDR3 has 15 amino acids. Germline CDR1 MDHEN, CDR2 SYDVKM. J lost 3 bases, V lost 6 bases, and 10 bases had no gene match. The CDR3, as DNA: TGTGCCAGCAGCCCCGCTAGCGGGCGACGCTACGAGCAGTACTTC. Protein sequence: CASSPASGRRYEQYF.

The genes are TRBV11-2 and TRBJ2-1; D gene unclear. CDR3 length equals 12 residues. V was pared by 8 bases and J by 9 bases, with 14 bases between. Germline V gene data show CDR1 as SGHAT and CDR2 as FQNNGV. The DNA for the CDR3 is TGTGCCAGCGGATTACTTAGAGTTGAGCAGTTCTTC. This gives the protein CASGLLRVEQFF.

In its sample, this clonotype was seen many times. This chain connects TRBV28 to TRBJ2-3; 8 bases match TRBD1. The trim removed 4 bases at V and 7 bases at J, leaving 13 bases unmatched. Germline CDR1 reads MDHEN; CDR2 reads SYDVKM. The CDR3 loop spans 16 amino acids. The CDR3 loop reads CASSSGRDRIRYTQYF. CDR3 coding DNA: TGTGCCAGCAGTTCAGGCCGGGACAGGATCAGGTATACGCAGTATTTT.

This clonotype has a count of ten or more. The gene calls are TRBV20-1 and TRBJ1-6; D uncertain. Germline V CDR1 and CDR2: DFQATT, SNEGSKA (reference sequence). The CDR3 contains 16 residues. V was shortened by 0 bases and J by 10 bases, with 19 bases between the two germline ends. CDR3 nucleotides: TGCAGTGCTAGAGAACGCCGGGCGGAAGGACGCTCACCCCTCCACTTT. Its protein product is CSARERRAEGRSPLHF.

Many counts were recorded for this clonotype. This chain joins TRBV7-3 and TRBJ2-3; TRBD2 matches at 8 bases. Germline CDR1 SGHTA, CDR2 FQGTGA. The CDR3 is made up of 14 amino acids. Trimming at V came to 4 bases and at J to 6 bases, leaving 6 bases not matched to a gene. CDR3 coding DNA: TGTGCCAGCAGCTCCGGGGGGGCCGTTGATACGCAGTATTTT. It specifies CASSSGGAVDTQYF.

Within the sample, this clonotype is medium-sized. The chain is built from TRBV5-1 and TRBJ2-3, with TRBD1 identical over 8 bases. Germline loops: CDR1 SGHRS, CDR2 YFSETQ. The CDR3 totals 16 residues. V gave up 2 bases and J gave up 0 bases; unmatched junction bases: 5. CDR3 nucleotide sequence: TGCGCCAGCAGCTTAACAGGGGGGCCTAGCACAGATACGCAGTATTTT. Its translation: CASSLTGGPSTDTQYF.

This clonotype was counted many times. The chain links TRBV5-4 to TRBJ2-5, with 7 bases that match TRBD1. The length of the CDR3 is 15 residues. V dropped 1 base and J dropped 5; count of bases not matched to a gene: 8. Germline V gene lookup returns CDR1 SGHNT and CDR2 YYREEE (reference sequence). The CDR3 protein is CASSLPDRVGETQYF. Written as DNA, the CDR3 is TGTGCCAGCAGCTTGCCCGACAGGGTGGGCGAGACCCAGTACTTC. The variable domain in full, completed from reference TRBV5-4 and TRBJ2-5, reads ETGVTQSPTHLIKTRGQQVTLRCSSQSGHNTVSWYQQALGQGPQFIFQYYREEENGRGNFPPRFSGLQFPNYSSELNVNALELDDSALYLCASSLPDRVGETQYFGPGTRLLVL.

This clonotype appeared a few times. J is TRBJ1-5 and V is TRBV7-2; D is perhaps TRBD1 (6 bases). Trimming shortened V by 1 base and J by 3 bases, and 7 bases separated the two germline ends. The CDR3 totals 14 residues. CDR1 and CDR2 from the germline V gene are SGHTA and FQGNSA. CDR3 region: CASSLGGHNQPQHF. CDR3 DNA: TGTGCCAGCAGCTTAGGGGGACACAATCAGCCCCAGCATTTT.

This clonotype occurred many times. The rearrangement uses TRBV12-3 or TRBV12-4 and TRBJ2-3, with 8 bases that match TRBD1. There are 15 residues in the CDR3. Trimming at V came to 5 bases and at J to 1 base, leaving 5 bases not matched to a gene. For the CDR3, the DNA is TGTGCCAGCAGTGGGGACAGGCTTGGCACAGATACGCAGTATTTT. It encodes CASSGDRLGTDTQYF.

In its sample, this clonotype was seen a few times. V and J are TRBV5-1 and TRBJ2-2, with 8 bases matching TRBD1. The germline V gene encodes CDR1 SGHRS and CDR2 YFSETQ. V dropped 5 bases and J dropped 3; count of bases not matched to a gene: 6. The CDR3 covers 15 residues. The CDR3 sequence: CASSTGTGDTGELFF. CDR3 DNA: TGCGCCAGCAGTACCGGGACAGGTGACACCGGGGAGCTGTTTTTT.